This T cell receptor (beta chain) was captured by sequencing in a study of T cell responses to AZD1222 COVID-19 vaccine. Study results and caveats: Baseline seropositivity occurred in only a handful of AZD1222 recipients. No repertoire was sampled before or during the peak T cell response, only after it. Following two doses of AZD1222, Spike-specific TCR breadth and depth rose.

TCRdb's copy holds only in-frame clones and misses some; the assay was immunoSEQ multiplex PCR. The sample yields about 88,000 clones, approximately 89% seen once. As concerns this clone: Its antigen is currently unknown.

The TCR comes from an adult in good health. The material was peripheral blood, obtained on day 0 of MenACWY control vaccination.

The CDR3 nucleotides read TGTGCCAGCAGCCAAACAGGGTCTGGGGCCAACGTCCTGACTTTC. Translation: CASSQTGSGANVLTF. This chain links TRBV3-1 (or the pseudogene TRBV3-2) with TRBJ2-6; D may be TRBD1 (6 bases). The V gene's germline CDR1 is LGHDT and CDR2 YNNKEL (reference sequence). The CDR3 length is 15 residues. V was clipped by 2 bases and J by 1 base, with 6 bases between them.